The 15 T cell receptor beta chains given below trace back to one sample, sequenced in a study of CD8+CD57+ T cells in acquired aplastic anemia (dated by TCRdb to the late 2010s). Flow cytometry had shown CD8+CD57+ cell expansion in the patients selected for sequencing. The run used an Illumina HiSeq 2000. Profiling of TCR beta VDJ combinations and CDR3 sequences used genomic DNA as the template. TCRdb reran the public reads through fastp at Q25 and MiXCR, keeping productive beta chains. Entries are consolidated by CDR3 protein sequence, retaining the most common genes and DNA. The sample records 100,000 to 150,000 distinct CDR3 sequences, about 60% of which are singletons. The top ten hold approximately 28% of the sample. Material for sequencing was sorted CD4+, CD8+, or CD8+CD57+ T cells (not recorded which) from PBMCs. These receptors were obtained from a human donor with aplastic anemia.

With respect to this clonotype: Being one base from a much bigger clone, this may be a read error. The rearrangement uses TRBV12-5 and TRBJ2-2; D not resolved. CDR1 and CDR2 (germline): LGHNT, FRNRAP. The length of the CDR3 is 12 residues. The V end lost 4 bases, the J end lost 3 bases, and 3 bases lay between the germline ends. The CDR3 DNA sequence: TGTGCTAGTGGTTCGGACACCGGGGAGCTGTTTTTT. Protein sequence: CASGSDTGELFF.

This clonotype came up once. The DNA for the CDR3 is TGTGCCACCAGTGATGGGGACAGGGGAGTGTATGGCTACACCTTC. As protein: CATSDGDRGVYGYTF. V is TRBV24-1 and J is TRBJ1-2; TRBD1 matches 10 bases. From germline, CDR1 is KGHDR and CDR2 SFDVKD. Trimming took 3 bases from V and 5 from J; bases not matched to a gene: 5. CDR3 length: 15 residues.

The chain recombines TRBV5-6 with TRBJ2-3, with D possibly matching TRBD2 (7 bases). The CDR3 is made up of 14 amino acids. V shed 5 bases and J shed 5 bases, with 15 bases lying between them. Germline-derived CDR1 and CDR2 are SGHDT and YYEEEE. CDR3 residues: CASRSGLGGDTQYF. The CDR3 DNA reads as TGTGCCAGCAGGTCCGGACTAGGGGGAGATACGCAGTATTTT.

This chain joins TRBV5-4 and TRBJ2-7, with 10 bases that match TRBD1. CDR1 and CDR2 from the germline V gene are SGHNT and YYREEE (reference sequence). The CDR3 covers 15 residues. V was clipped by 3 bases and J by 3 bases; unmatched bases: 6. CDR3: CASSWGTGDGYEQYF. The CDR3 coding sequence is TGTGCCAGCAGCTGGGGGACAGGGGACGGCTACGAGCAGTACTTC.

The chain recombines TRBV19 with TRBJ1-2; the match to TRBD1 covers 10 bases. The V gene's germline CDR1 is LNHDA and CDR2 SQIVND (reference sequence). The CDR3 has 15 residues. The ends lost 0 bases at V and 8 bases at J; junction bases unmatched: 6. The CDR3 coding sequence is TGTGCCAGTAGTATAGATCTTGAGACAGGGGGCGGCTACACCTTC. It yields the protein CASSIDLETGGGYTF.

This chain uses TRBV25-1 with TRBJ1-5, with D perhaps matching TRBD1 (5 bases). The germline gives CDR1 MGHDK, CDR2 SYGVNS. The CDR3 is 14 amino acids. Trimming cost V 6 bases and J 4 bases, with 13 bases left between them. CDR3: CASSLDQGNQPQHF. For the CDR3, the DNA is TGTGCCAGCAGCTTAGACCAGGGAAATCAGCCCCAGCATTTT.

The chain employs TRBV27 and TRBJ1-5; no clear D gene. From germline, CDR1 is MNHEY and CDR2 SMNVEV (reference sequence). The CDR3 runs 13 residues. Trimming took off 4 bases at V and 5 bases at J, with 9 bases between the two ends. CDR3: CASSWGFDQPQHF. The CDR3, as DNA: TGTGCCAGCAGTTGGGGATTCGATCAGCCCCAGCATTTT.

The gene calls are TRBV5-1 and TRBJ2-1, with 13 bases fitting TRBD2. Germline V gene sequence: CDR1 SGHRS, CDR2 YFSETQ. The CDR3 is 18 amino acids. After removal of 2 bases from V and 4 bases from J, the junction contained 9 bases not matched to a gene. CDR3 nucleotide sequence: TGCGCCAGCAGCTTAAAATGGACTAGCGGGAGAGCTTACAATGAGCAGTTCTTC. It is translated as CASSLKWTSGRAYNEQFF.

The chain joins TRBV7-2 to TRBJ2-7; 8 positions agree with TRBD2. Germline values: CDR1 SGHTA, CDR2 FQGNSA. With V trimmed by 5 bases and J by 12 bases, 15 bases remained unmatched. The CDR3 is made up of 14 amino acids. The CDR3 DNA sequence: TGTGCCAGCAGCCCCGGTGGGGCGGGGGGAAGGCGGTACTTC. It is translated as CASSPGGAGGRRYF.

This clonotype was seen more than once but under ten times. The chain carries TRBV7-3 and TRBJ2-3; 8 bases match TRBD2. This CDR3 contains 13 residues. With 3 bases clipped from V and 6 bases from J, the junction kept 2 bases outside the gene matches. Per germline, CDR1 SGHTA and CDR2 FQGTGA. CDR3 bases: TGTGCCAGCAGCTTCGGGGGGGGGGATACGCAGTATTTT. It encodes CASSFGGGDTQYF.

On this clonotype: A much larger clone sits a single nucleotide away, making a read error possible. This rearrangement joins TRBV11-3 to TRBJ2-7; weak D call: TRBD2 (5 bases). Germline V gene data show CDR1 as SGHNT and CDR2 as YENEEA. The CDR3 contains 13 residues. CDR3 amino acids: CASSLDIFSEQHF. The CDR3 DNA reads as TGTGCCAGCAGCTTAGACATCTTTAGCGAGCAGCACTTC.

The J gene is TRBJ1-6, the V gene TRBV2; 8 bases fit TRBD1. CDR1 is SNHLY and CDR2 is FYNNEI in the germline V gene. The CDR3 length is 13 residues. V shed 7 bases, J shed 9 bases, and the junction held 5 bases outside the gene matches. The CDR3 protein is CASNQGAGSPLHF. The CDR3 coding sequence is TGTGCCAGCAATCAGGGGGCTGGTTCACCCCTCCACTTT.

The chain joins TRBV24-1 to TRBJ1-2; D might be TRBD1 (5 bases). V was cut by 2 bases and J by 4 bases, with 10 bases left in between. The CDR3 covers 14 residues. Germline V gene sequence: CDR1 KGHDR, CDR2 SFDVKD. CDR3 DNA: TGTGCCACCAGTGATTCCAGGGCCCTCTATGGCTACACCTTC. Residues: CATSDSRALYGYTF.

This clonotype appeared once. J is TRBJ2-3 and V is TRBV24-1; D is unresolved. V was pared by 4 bases and J by 7 bases, with 14 bases between. The germline V gene has CDR1 KGHDR and CDR2 SFDVKD. This CDR3 spans 14 amino acids. CDR3 bases: TGTGCCACCAGTGACCCTGGACGCCCAAATACGCAGTATTTT. It yields the protein CATSDPGRPNTQYF.

This clonotype was seen ten or more times. The chain links TRBV4-1 to TRBJ1-4, with D perhaps matching TRBD1 (5 bases). Germline CDR1 and CDR2: MGHRA and YSYEKL. V was cut by 4 bases and J by 8 bases, with 14 bases left in between. The CDR3 runs 14 residues. This CDR3 is CASSLSVGDEKLFF. In DNA, the CDR3 is TGCGCCAGCAGCCTGAGTGTGGGGGACGAAAAACTGTTTTTT.